This paragraph covers one TCR beta chain sequence. Its antigen is still unknown. The sample originates from a study of shared clonotypes between healthy human individuals. Study-level findings and limits: The sampled material consisted only of blood, and tissue repertoires are likely to differ. Clonotypes that were shared across a handful of donors made up roughly 5% of naive CD4 clonotypes.

The CDR3 is 17 amino acids. The V and J ends lost 0 bases and 5 bases, in that order; junction bases with no gene match: 9. CDR1 is SEHNR, CDR2 FQNEAQ, per germline (reference sequence). Sequencing was performed with immunoSEQ multiplex PCR; in TCRdb, only in-frame clones are kept and a portion is missing. This table holds fewer than 800,000 clones, roughly 94% found once. Naive CD8 cells lacked CD45RO, underwent positive selection for CCR7 and left out terminally differentiated effector memory CD45RA+ cells. This TCR was sampled from a man aged 25-45 years in good health. Material for sequencing was naive CD8+ T cells sorted from blood. This chain links TRBV7-9 with TRBJ1-1, with 10 bases matching TRBD1. Here the CDR3 reads CASSLAFPGQGRTEAFF. The CDR3 nucleotides read TGTGCCAGCAGCTTAGCTTTTCCGGGACAGGGGCGAACTGAAGCTTTCTTT.